These 30 T cell receptor beta chains came from one sample sequenced in a study of blood T cell repertoires in COVID-19. Sequencing was performed with immunoSEQ multiplex PCR; in TCRdb, only in-frame clones are kept and a portion is missing. The sample consists of 250,000 to 350,000 clones, roughly 90% of them appearing once. Sequencing input: PBMCs or T cells enriched from blood (not recorded which). The receptors here all came from a woman under 30 with acute COVID-19.

This clone is a singleton in its sample. V gene TRBV6-5 combines with J gene TRBJ1-1; no definite D call. Germline V gives CDR1 MNHEY, CDR2 SVGAGI. V was clipped by 2 bases and J by 2 bases, with 9 bases between them. This CDR3 is 14 amino acids long. Here the CDR3 DNA reads TGTGCCAGCAGTTACCAGACAAGTAACACTGAAGCTTTCTTT. Residues: CASSYQTSNTEAFF.

This clone was found once. The chain joins TRBV5-4 to TRBJ2-3; D may be TRBD2 (6 bases). There are 16 residues in the CDR3. Germline assignment: CDR1 SGHNT and CDR2 YYREEE (reference sequence). The V gene lost 2 bases and the J gene lost 3 bases, with 16 bases spanning the gap. For the CDR3, the DNA is TGTGCCAGCAGCTTAAAACGGGAGAAAGGGACAGATACGCAGTATTTT. As protein: CASSLKREKGTDTQYF.

The V gene is TRBV6-4, the J gene TRBJ1-5; 8 positions agree with TRBD1. The germline V gene encodes CDR1 MRHNA and CDR2 SNTAGT. Trimming took 3 bases from V and 9 from J; bases not matched to a gene: 10. The CDR3 runs to 15 residues. The CDR3 DNA reads TGTGCCAGCAGTGAGGATGCGGCAGGGGGCCCGCCCCAGCATTTT. Translated, it gives CASSEDAAGGPPQHF.

The V gene is TRBV28, the J gene TRBJ2-5; TRBD1 matches 10 bases. The CDR3 contains 16 residues. Trimming took 6 bases from V and 8 from J; bases not matched to a gene: 15. CDR1 and CDR2 (germline): MDHEN, SYDVKM. CDR3 loop: CASSNPGQGTGGTQYF. In nucleotides, the CDR3 is TGTGCCAGCAGCAACCCGGGACAGGGGACGGGTGGTACCCAGTACTTC.

The chain links TRBV4-1 to TRBJ2-5; 7 bases fit TRBD2. Germline CDR1 is MGHRA and CDR2 is YSYEKL. The ends lost 0 bases at V and 0 bases at J; junction bases unmatched: 4. The CDR3 is 16 amino acids. In nucleotides, the CDR3 is TGCGCCAGCAGCCAAGATCGCGGACTAGACCAAGAGACCCAGTACTTC. It yields the protein CASSQDRGLDQETQYF.

The V gene is TRBV15, the J gene TRBJ2-3, with 7 bases matching TRBD2. The CDR3 extends over 14 amino acids. Germline V CDR1 and CDR2: LNHNV, YYDKDF (reference sequence). V trimming: 1 base; J trimming: 6 bases; junction bases outside the gene matches: 4. The DNA of the CDR3 is TGTGCCACCAGCAGAGGTGGTAGCGGGGATACGCAGTATTTT. Translated: CATSRGGSGDTQYF.

CDR3 DNA: TGTGCCAGTTCCCAGGCCAGATCCCATCAGCCCCAGCATTTT. The encoded protein is CASSQARSHQPQHF. The chain uses TRBV19 and TRBJ1-5; D remains unclear. V lost 8 bases and J 5 bases, leaving 16 bases between the germline ends. CDR3 length: 14 residues. Per the germline V gene, CDR1 is LNHDA and CDR2 is SQIVND (reference sequence).

The chain has TRBV19 and TRBJ2-5; D not resolved. This CDR3 contains 13 residues. V lost 3 bases and J lost 3, with 8 bases in between. Germline V gene sequence: CDR1 LNHDA, CDR2 SQIVND (reference sequence). Here the CDR3 DNA reads TGTGCCAGTAGTATCGGAGTAAAAGAGACCCAGTACTTC. Its translation is CASSIGVKETQYF.

The chain couples TRBV14 to TRBJ2-1; 7 nucleotides line up with TRBD1. CDR1 is SGHDN, CDR2 FVKESK, per germline. The CDR3 has 13 amino acids. The trim removed 11 bases at V and 10 bases at J, leaving 14 bases unmatched. The CDR3 DNA sequence: TGTGCCCGGGTACATAAGGGGGCGAGGGAGCAGTTCTTC. Translation: CARVHKGAREQFF.

J is TRBJ1-1 and V is TRBV5-1; TRBD1 agrees at 7 bases. The CDR3 totals 14 residues. V lost 5 bases, J lost 1 base, and 5 bases stayed unmatched. Germline V CDR1 and CDR2: SGHRS, YFSETQ. Written as DNA, the CDR3 is TGCGCCAGCAGGACGGGGACAGAGAACACTGAAGCTTTCTTT. It specifies CASRTGTENTEAFF.

The chain couples TRBV11-2 to TRBJ1-1, with a weak D call TRBD1 (5 bases). V dropped 3 bases and J dropped 0 bases, with 14 bases sitting between them. The germline V gene has CDR1 SGHAT and CDR2 FQNNGV. The CDR3 is 16 amino acids. The CDR3 spells CASSFRQTFMNTEAFF. CDR3 bases: TGTGCCAGCAGCTTCAGACAGACATTTATGAACACTGAAGCTTTCTTT. The full variable domain, its missing parts supplied by reference TRBV11-2 and TRBJ1-1, is EAGVAQSPRYKIIEKRQSVAFWCNPISGHATLYWYQQILGQGPKLLIQFQNNGVVDDSQLPKDRFSAERLKGVDSTLKIQPAKLEDSAVYLCASSFRQTFMNTEAFFGQGTRLTVV.

The chain carries TRBV19 and TRBJ2-4; TRBD2 matches 9 bases. CDR3 length: 17 amino acids. J was trimmed by 5 bases and V by 0 bases; bases with no gene match: 8. Germline CDR1 and CDR2: LNHDA and SQIVND (reference sequence). The CDR3 here is CASSIDQGVAGENIQYF. The DNA for the CDR3 is TGTGCCAGTAGTATAGATCAGGGAGTAGCGGGGGAAAACATTCAGTACTTC.

As regards this clone: Different DNA sequences within this sample yield the same CDR3. The rearrangement joins TRBV5-1 to TRBJ2-1; no reliable D call. The CDR3 contains 14 residues. The germline V and J ends were trimmed by 1 base and 4 bases, with 9 bases remaining between them. In germline, CDR1 is SGHRS, CDR2 YFSETQ. The DNA of the CDR3 is TGCGCCAGCAGCTTGTTGAGTAGTTACAATGAGCAGTTCTTC. Translation: CASSLLSSYNEQFF.

The rearrangement joins TRBV5-4 to TRBJ1-1; maybe TRBD1 (6 bases). Looked up from germline, CDR1 is SGHNT and CDR2 is YYREEE (reference sequence). The CDR3 is 14 amino acids. V lost 0 bases and J 3 bases, leaving 9 bases between the germline ends. The CDR3 loop reads CASSLDAGDTEAFF. CDR3 nucleotides: TGTGCCAGCAGCTTGGACGCAGGGGACACTGAAGCTTTCTTT.

J is TRBJ2-7 and V is TRBV3-1 (or the pseudogene TRBV3-2); the D is unclear. Germline V lookup: CDR1 LGHDT, CDR2 YNNKEL (reference sequence). V lost 3 bases and J lost 0, with 3 bases in between. CDR3 length: 12 residues. The CDR3 reads CASSQASYEQYF. DNA of the CDR3: TGTGCCAGCAGCCAGGCCTCCTACGAGCAGTACTTC.

The chain is built from TRBV5-1 and TRBJ2-3, with 7 bases identical to TRBD1. V trimming: 4 bases; J trimming: 3 bases; junction bases outside the gene matches: 8. The CDR3 has 15 residues. Looked up from germline, CDR1 is SGHRS and CDR2 is YFSETQ. The CDR3 sequence: CASSLGGIITDTQYF. The CDR3 DNA sequence: TGCGCCAGCAGCCTAGGGGGCATTATAACAGATACGCAGTATTTT. Drawing the rest from reference TRBV5-1 and TRBJ2-3, the complete variable domain is KAGVTQTPRYLIKTRGQQVTLSCSPISGHRSVSWYQQTPGQGLQFLFEYFSETQRNKGNFPGRFSGRQFSNSRSEMNVSTLELGDSALYLCASSLGGIITDTQYFGPGTRLTVL.

Comments on this clone: This specimen includes other DNA sequences encoding the same CDR3. The J gene is TRBJ1-2, the V gene TRBV6-5; 7 nucleotides align to TRBD1. The trim removed 2 bases at V and 4 bases at J, leaving 1 base unmatched. CDR1 is MNHEY and CDR2 is SVGAGI in the germline V gene. The CDR3 is made up of 13 amino acids. The CDR3 nucleotides read TGTGCCAGCAGTTACCGGGACAGCTATGGCTACACCTTC. Amino acid sequence: CASSYRDSYGYTF.

This clone has just a few counts. The gene calls are TRBV27 and TRBJ2-7, with 9 bases matching TRBD2. The CDR3 sequence is 13 residues long. Trimming cost V 6 bases and J 4 bases; bases outside gene matches: 4. The germline V gene encodes CDR1 MNHEY and CDR2 SMNVEV (reference sequence). The CDR3, as DNA: TGTGCCAGCAGCTATCTAGCGGGGTACGAGCAGTACTTC. As protein: CASSYLAGYEQYF.

The chain links TRBV5-1 to TRBJ1-1; maybe TRBD1 (6 bases). The CDR3 spans 13 residues. Trimming stripped 1 base from V and 4 bases from J, with 8 bases between. Germline-derived CDR1 and CDR2 are SGHRS and YFSETQ. The CDR3 sequence: CASSLNRATEAFF. The DNA of the CDR3 is TGCGCCAGCAGCTTGAACAGGGCCACTGAAGCTTTCTTT.

V gene TRBV18 combines with J gene TRBJ2-7; TRBD2 aligns across 10 bases. Germline V gene data show CDR1 as KGHSH and CDR2 as LQKENI. This CDR3 spans 14 amino acids. The J segment lost 4 bases and the V segment lost 3 bases, leaving 3 bases of the junction unmatched. CDR3 loop: CASSPGTSAYEQYF. The CDR3 DNA sequence: TGTGCCAGCTCACCCGGGACTAGCGCGTACGAGCAGTACTTC.

The chain employs TRBV6-6 and TRBJ1-2; D ambiguous. This CDR3 region has 15 residues. Deletions cut 3 bases from V and 5 bases from J, with 16 bases between. Per the germline V gene, CDR1 is MNHNY and CDR2 is SVGAGI (reference sequence). This CDR3 is CASSYREVYLYGYTF. Written as DNA, the CDR3 is TGTGCCAGCAGTTATAGGGAGGTATATTTGTATGGCTACACCTTC.

The CDR3 bases are TGTGCCAGCAGCGAGGGACAGGGGGTCGAGAACTATGGCTACACCTTC. Protein sequence: CASSEGQGVENYGYTF. The V call is TRBV9, the J call TRBJ1-2; 11 bases fit TRBD1. Germline loops: CDR1 SGDLS, CDR2 YYNGEE. The V and J ends lost 3 bases and 2 bases, in that order; junction bases with no gene match: 6. CDR3 length: 16 residues.

The chain is built from TRBV18 and TRBJ2-7; a weak D match, TRBD2 (7 bases). The CDR3 has 14 amino acids. CDR1 is KGHSH and CDR2 is LQKENI in the germline V gene. V dropped 2 bases and J dropped 2 bases, with 10 bases sitting between them. The chain's CDR3 is CASSPGGDTYEQYF. CDR3 DNA: TGTGCCAGCTCACCAGGGGGGGACACCTACGAGCAGTACTTC.

This clone has a single count. The chain carries TRBV27 and TRBJ1-2; 7 positions match TRBD1. With 5 bases clipped from V and 4 bases from J, the junction kept 10 bases outside the gene matches. The germline gives CDR1 MNHEY, CDR2 SMNVEV (reference sequence). This CDR3 contains 15 residues. The CDR3 is CASSPRTGILYGYTF. CDR3 in DNA: TGTGCCAGCAGTCCAAGGACAGGTATACTCTATGGCTACACCTTC.

V is TRBV9 and J is TRBJ2-1; a possible D gene is TRBD2 (5 bases). Germline V gene data show CDR1 as SGDLS and CDR2 as YYNGEE. Trimming took 4 bases from V and 6 from J, leaving 17 bases between them. This CDR3 contains 15 residues. CDR3: CASSPRSLVTNEQFF. DNA for the CDR3: TGTGCCAGCAGCCCGCGTTCACTAGTTACCAATGAGCAGTTCTTC. The full variable domain, completed using reference TRBV9 and TRBJ2-1, is DSGVTQTPKHLITATGQRVTLRCSPRSGDLSVYWYQQSLDQGLQFLIQYYNGEERAKGNILERFSAQQFPDLHSELNLSSLELGDSALYFCASSPRSLVTNEQFFGPGTRLTVL.

The V gene is TRBV12-5, the J gene TRBJ1-5, with TRBD1 matching 7 bases. The ends lost 2 bases at V and 5 bases at J; junction bases unmatched: 6. The CDR3 is 15 residues long. CDR1 and CDR2 from the germline V gene are LGHNT and FRNRAP. The CDR3 sequence is CASGLWDRWDQPQHF. CDR3 bases: TGTGCTAGTGGTTTGTGGGACAGATGGGATCAGCCCCAGCATTTT.

This chain joins TRBV28 and TRBJ1-1; no reliable D call. CDR1 is MDHEN and CDR2 is SYDVKM in the germline V gene. The CDR3 is made up of 13 amino acids. With 5 bases removed from V and 3 bases from J, the gap between germline ends came to 10 bases. CDR3 region: CASSLSVYTEAFF. The DNA of the CDR3 is TGTGCCAGCAGTCTCTCGGTGTACACTGAAGCTTTCTTT. The full variable domain, its missing parts supplied by reference TRBV28 and TRBJ1-1, is DVKVTQSSRYLVKRTGEKVFLECVQDMDHENMFWYRQDPGLGLRLIYFSYDVKMKEKGDIPEGYSVSREKKERFSLILESASTNQTSMYLCASSLSVYTEAFFGQGTRLTVV.

This chain connects TRBV29-1 to TRBJ1-5; 7 positions match TRBD1. Per the germline V gene, CDR1 is SQVTM and CDR2 is ANQGSEA. V lost 6 bases to trimming and J lost 3 bases; unmatched junction nucleotides: 5. The CDR3 totals 13 residues. This CDR3 is CSVAGQANQPQHF. In DNA form, the CDR3 reads TGCAGCGTCGCTGGACAGGCCAATCAGCCCCAGCATTTT.

Comment on this clone: The sample carries other DNA sequences with the same CDR3. V usage is TRBV10-2 and J usage is TRBJ1-5; TRBD1 aligns across 9 bases. Germline CDR1 and CDR2: WSHSY and SAAADI. V dropped 7 bases and J dropped 2; count of bases not matched to a gene: 3. The CDR3 sequence is 14 residues long. CDR3 loop: CASKQGAGNQPQHF. The CDR3 bases are TGCGCCAGCAAACAGGGGGCAGGCAATCAGCCCCAGCATTTT.

This chain uses TRBV5-1 with TRBJ2-1; D is possibly TRBD2 (6 bases). The V gene lost 0 bases and the J gene lost 2 bases, with 12 bases spanning the gap. The CDR3 runs to 16 residues. Germline values: CDR1 SGHRS, CDR2 YFSETQ. CDR3 sequence reads: CASSLDIAGTYNEQFF. The CDR3, as DNA: TGCGCCAGCAGCTTGGATATTGCGGGAACCTACAATGAGCAGTTCTTC.